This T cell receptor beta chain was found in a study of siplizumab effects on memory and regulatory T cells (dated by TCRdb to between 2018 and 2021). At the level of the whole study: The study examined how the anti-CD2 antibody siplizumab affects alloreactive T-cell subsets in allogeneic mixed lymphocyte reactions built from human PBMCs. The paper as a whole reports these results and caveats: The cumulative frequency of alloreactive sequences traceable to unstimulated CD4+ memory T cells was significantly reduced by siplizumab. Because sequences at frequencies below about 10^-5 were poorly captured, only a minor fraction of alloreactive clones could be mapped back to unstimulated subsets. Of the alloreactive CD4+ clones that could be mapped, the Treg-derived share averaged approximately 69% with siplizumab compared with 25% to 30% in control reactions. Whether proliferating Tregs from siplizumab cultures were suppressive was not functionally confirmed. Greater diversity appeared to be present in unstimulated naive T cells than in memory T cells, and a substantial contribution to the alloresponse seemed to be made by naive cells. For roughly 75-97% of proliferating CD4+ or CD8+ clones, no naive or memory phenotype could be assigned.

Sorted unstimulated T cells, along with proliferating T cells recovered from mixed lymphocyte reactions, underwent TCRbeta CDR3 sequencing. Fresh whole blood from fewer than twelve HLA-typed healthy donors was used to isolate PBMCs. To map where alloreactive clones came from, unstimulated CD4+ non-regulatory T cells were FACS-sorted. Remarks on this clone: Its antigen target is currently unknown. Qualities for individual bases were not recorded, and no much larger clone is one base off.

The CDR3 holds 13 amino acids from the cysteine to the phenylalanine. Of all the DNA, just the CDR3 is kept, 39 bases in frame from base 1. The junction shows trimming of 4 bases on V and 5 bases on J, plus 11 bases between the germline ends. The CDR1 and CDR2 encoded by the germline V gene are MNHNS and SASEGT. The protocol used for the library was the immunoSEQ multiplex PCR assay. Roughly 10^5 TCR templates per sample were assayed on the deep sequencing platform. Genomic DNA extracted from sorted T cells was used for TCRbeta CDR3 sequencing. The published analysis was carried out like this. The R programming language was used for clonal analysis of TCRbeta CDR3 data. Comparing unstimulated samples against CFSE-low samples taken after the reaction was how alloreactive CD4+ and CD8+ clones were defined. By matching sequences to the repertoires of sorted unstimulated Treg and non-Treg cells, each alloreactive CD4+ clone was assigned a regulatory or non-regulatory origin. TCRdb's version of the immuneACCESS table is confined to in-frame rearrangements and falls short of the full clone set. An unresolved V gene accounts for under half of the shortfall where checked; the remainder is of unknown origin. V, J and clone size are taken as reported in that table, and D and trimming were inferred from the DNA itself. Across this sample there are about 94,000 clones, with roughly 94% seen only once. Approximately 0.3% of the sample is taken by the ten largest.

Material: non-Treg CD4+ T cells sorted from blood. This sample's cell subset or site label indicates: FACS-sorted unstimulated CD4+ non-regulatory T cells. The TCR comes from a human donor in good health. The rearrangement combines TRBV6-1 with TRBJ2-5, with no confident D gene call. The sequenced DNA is TGTGCCAGCAGTGCAGAATTGGGGGAGACCCAGTACTTC. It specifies CASSAELGETQYF.